This T cell receptor beta chain derives from a study of blood T cell repertoires in COVID-19. The protocol was immunoSEQ multiplex PCR, while the TCRdb copy is restricted to in-frame clones and leaves out a portion. The data contain 100,000 to 150,000 clones, roughly 86% of them seen just once; the ten biggest clones take up about 5.4%. The CDR3 has 10 amino acids. Trimming left V 6 bases short and J 7 bases short, with 6 bases between. CDR1 is MNHEY, CDR2 SVGEGT, per germline. This chain connects TRBV6-2 or TRBV6-3 to TRBJ1-1; D is ambiguous. The material sequenced was peripheral blood. The origin of this receptor is a human donor in a cohort sampled during active COVID-19. The CDR3 region is CASSSREAFF. The CDR3 nucleotides read TGTGCCAGCAGCTCGCGTGAAGCTTTCTTT.